The rows below give T cell receptor beta chains drawn from one sample of a study of control samples from healthy donors and cancer patients. This table comes from immunoSEQ multiplex PCR, and its TCRdb copy is limited to in-frame clones, with some not included. There are tens of thousands of clones in the sample; roughly nine tenths occur only once, and around 1.5% lies in the top ten. Material: PBMCs. The source is a man aged 40-49 years with colorectal cancer. CDR3s include the opening cysteine and the closing phenylalanine or tryptophan. The order of the fields is V gene, clone size, D gene, J gene, CDR3 DNA, CDR3 protein. The D gene is left open where the match is weak. Some rows mark clone size as missing; the rest say once, few, many or name a class of expanded clone.

>TRBV3-1/TRBV3-2|once|TRBD2|TRBJ2-7
TGTGCCAGCAGCCAAGACCCGTGGCGGGAGGCTACCTACGAGCAGTACTTC
CASSQDPWREATYEQYF
>TRBV23-1|-|-|TRBJ1-1
TGCGCCAGCAGTCAATCGGGCCGGGACACTGAAGCTTTCTTT
CASSQSGRDTEAFF
>TRBV9|-|-|TRBJ2-1
TGTGCCAGCAGCGTAGTTCCGGAGGAAGAGCAGTTCTTC
CASSVVPEEEQFF
>TRBV7-2|once|TRBD2|TRBJ2-1
TGTGCCAGCAGCTTAACCCCTGCAGCGGGAGTGATTGAGCAGTTCTTC
CASSLTPAAGVIEQFF
>TRBV11-2|-|-|TRBJ1-4
TGTGCCAGCAGCTTAGATGGGTCCCTGGGTGAAAAACTGTTTTTT
CASSLDGSLGEKLFF
>TRBV5-6|-|-|TRBJ1-1
TGTGCCAGCAGCCACGTGGGGCTTGAAGCTTTCTTT
CASSHVGLEAFF
>TRBV25-1|few|-|TRBJ1-5
TGTGCCAGCAGTGAAGGCTGGGGGAATCAGCCCCAGCATTTT
CASSEGWGNQPQHF
>TRBV7-2|-|TRBD1|TRBJ2-7
TGTGCCAGCAGCCTGACAGGGGGGGGTTACGAGCAGTACTTC
CASSLTGGGYEQYF
>TRBV6-8|-|-|TRBJ2-4
TGTGCCAGCATTCGGTCCCTTTTAGCCAAAAACATTCAGTACTTC
CASIRSLLAKNIQYF
>TRBV18|-|TRBD2|TRBJ2-7
TGTGCCAGCTCACCACCGGGGCTAGCGGGAGGTTCCTCCTACGAGCAGTACTTC
CASSPPGLAGGSSYEQYF
>TRBV2|-|-|TRBJ2-7
TGTGCCAGCCAGAGACAGTCCTACGAGCAGTACTTC
CASQRQSYEQYF
>TRBV5-5|-|-|TRBJ2-7
TGTGCCAGCAGCCCGGCCGACCGCTCCTACGAGCAGTACTTC
CASSPADRSYEQYF
>TRBV5-1|-|TRBD1|TRBJ1-4
TGCGCCAGCAGCGCCGACAGGGGATTTAATGAAAAACTGTTTTTT
CASSADRGFNEKLFF
>TRBV19|few|-|TRBJ1-5
TGTGCCAGTAGTATAGTTTCCAGCCCCAATCAGCCCCAGCATTTT
CASSIVSSPNQPQHF
>TRBV2|-|-|TRBJ1-5
TGTGCCAGCAGTGCCTCGGGTATCTTCAATCAGCCCCAGCATTTT
CASSASGIFNQPQHF
>TRBV12-5|once|TRBD1|TRBJ1-5
TGTGCTAGTGGTCCGACAGGGGGCGACCCCCGAACTATGGAGCCCCAGCATTTT
CASGPTGGDPRTMEPQHF
>TRBV7-9|once|-|TRBJ2-1
TGTGCCAGCAGCTTCTCCGGTTACAATGAGCAGTTCTTC
CASSFSGYNEQFF
>TRBV7-9|-|TRBD2|TRBJ2-2
TGTGCCAGCAGCCCAGCGGGAGGGAGGTCGGTGACCGGGGAGCTGTTTTTT
CASSPAGGRSVTGELFF
>TRBV7-6|-|-|TRBJ2-7
TGTGCCAGCAGCTTAGTGAAGGCCGAGCAGTACTTC
CASSLVKAEQYF
>TRBV7-8|-|TRBD2|TRBJ2-7
TGTGCCAGCAGCTTAGGTCCTAGCGGGGTCTCCTACGAGCAGTACTTC
CASSLGPSGVSYEQYF
>TRBV7-8|-|-|TRBJ1-1
TGTGCCAGCAGCTCGACAGGTGAGAACACTGAAGCTTTCTTT
CASSSTGENTEAFF
>TRBV7-9|few|-|TRBJ1-1
TGTGCCAGCAGCTTGGGGGAGTCTGAAGCTTTCTTT
CASSLGESEAFF
>TRBV6-6|-|TRBD1|TRBJ1-3
TGTGCCAGCAGTGGCCGGGGACAGGGGTTGGGAAACACCATATATTTT
CASSGRGQGLGNTIYF
>TRBV11-2|-|-|TRBJ2-7
TGTGCCAGCAGCTTAGATGCAGTAGGGGGATACGAGCAGTACTTC
CASSLDAVGGYEQYF
>TRBV28|-|-|TRBJ2-3
TGTGCCAGCAGTAACGGGGCCACAGATACGCAGTATTTT
CASSNGATDTQYF
>TRBV20-1|-|-|TRBJ2-1
TGCAGTGCTAGTGACGGTTCTCTGAGTGAGTTCTTC
CSASDGSLSEFF
>TRBV7-2|-|TRBD2|TRBJ2-1
TGTGCCAGCAGCTTTACTAGCGGGAGGCTCTACAATGAGCAGTTCTTC
CASSFTSGRLYNEQFF
>TRBV10-2|once|TRBD2|TRBJ2-7
TGCGCCTCTGCTCCTGGCGGGGACTACGAGCTCGAGCAGTACTTC
CASAPGGDYELEQYF
>TRBV6-1|-|TRBD1|TRBJ1-5
TGTGCCAGCAGTGACCCGTCAACAGGGGGCAATCAGCCCCAGCATTTT
CASSDPSTGGNQPQHF
>TRBV11-1|-|-|TRBJ2-2
TGTGCCAGCAGCTTCCACACAGGGCAGAACACCGGGGAGCTGTTTTTT
CASSFHTGQNTGELFF
>TRBV11-2|-|-|TRBJ2-1
TGTGCCAGCAGCTTAATGGTTGACCTCAATGAGCAGTTCTTC
CASSLMVDLNEQFF
>TRBV5-6|-|-|TRBJ2-5
TGTGCCAGCAGCGGAGGGGAGACCCAGTACTTC
CASSGGETQYF
>TRBV28|-|-|TRBJ1-4
TGTGCCAGCAGTTTATTAGGCCAGGGTAATGAAAAACTGTTTTTT
CASSLLGQGNEKLFF
>TRBV25-1|-|-|TRBJ2-2
TGTGCCAGCACTGATGGCAACACCGGGGAGCTGTTTTTT
CASTDGNTGELFF
>TRBV6-2/TRBV6-3|-|-|TRBJ2-2
TGTGCCAGCAGTTACCGGGGAAACACCGGGGAGCTGTTTTTT
CASSYRGNTGELFF
>TRBV4-3|-|-|TRBJ1-6
TGCGCCAGCAGCCGACTAACCGGGACCGCTAATTCACCCCTCCACTTT
CASSRLTGTANSPLHF
>TRBV24-1|-|TRBD2|TRBJ2-7
TGTGCCACCAGTGACCCCAATAGCGGGAGAGACGAGCAGTACTTC
CATSDPNSGRDEQYF
>TRBV5-1|-|TRBD1|TRBJ1-4
TGCGCCAGCAGCGTAGACAGGGTACCGCCTGAAAAACTGTTTTTT
CASSVDRVPPEKLFF
>TRBV10-3|once|TRBD2|TRBJ2-3
TGTGCCATCAGTGAGACGGGGGATTTTCGGTCTAGCGGGAGAGATACGCAGTATTTT
CAISETGDFRSSGRDTQYF
>TRBV7-3|-|TRBD1|TRBJ1-4
TGTGCCAGCAGCGATTACCCTTGGACAGGGGAGACCTCTAATGAAAAACTGTTTTTT
CASSDYPWTGETSNEKLFF
>TRBV11-2|-|-|TRBJ1-1
TGTGCCAGCAGCGCGGACAGCAACACTGAAGCTTTCTTT
CASSADSNTEAFF
>TRBV4-3|-|TRBD2|TRBJ2-5
TGCGCCAGCAGCCCTAGCGGGAGGGAGACCCAGTACTTC
CASSPSGRETQYF
>TRBV11-2|-|TRBD2|TRBJ2-5
TGTGCCAGCAGCCCTGGGGCTAGCGGGAGCGGGGGAGGGCTCGAGACCCAGTACTTC
CASSPGASGSGGGLETQYF
>TRBV7-9|-|-|TRBJ1-1
TGTGCCAGCAGCATTATAAATGAAGCTTTCTTT
CASSIINEAFF
>TRBV4-1|-|TRBD1|TRBJ1-5
TGCGCCAGCAGCCACACCAGGGACAGGGGCAATCAGCCCCAGCATTTT
CASSHTRDRGNQPQHF
>TRBV3-1/TRBV3-2|-|-|TRBJ2-1
TGTGCCAGCAGCCAAGTCCCCGGGGGAAGCGGACTCTACAATGAGCAGTTCTTC
CASSQVPGGSGLYNEQFF
>TRBV10-3|once|-|TRBJ2-1
TGTGCCATCCAACGGAATTCGGACAATGAGCAGTTCTTC
CAIQRNSDNEQFF
>TRBV6-2/TRBV6-3|-|-|TRBJ1-1
TGTGCCAGCAGCTTGGGTAGGACTGAAGCTTTCTTT
CASSLGRTEAFF
>TRBV2|-|TRBD1|TRBJ1-6
TGTGCCAGCAGTGCCGACAGGGTGAGGTATTCACCCCTCCACTTT
CASSADRVRYSPLHF
>TRBV19|-|TRBD1|TRBJ2-5
TGTGCCAGTAGTAGACAACCAGGGGGCCAAGAGACCCAGTACTTC
CASSRQPGGQETQYF
>TRBV27|-|-|TRBJ1-6
TGTGCCAGCAGTTGGGACTCCTATAATTCACCCCTCCACTTT
CASSWDSYNSPLHF
>TRBV12-3/TRBV12-4|few|-|TRBJ2-7
TGTGCCAGCAGTTTGAATAGGTGGGGAGAGCAGTACTTC
CASSLNRWGEQYF